This passage covers 30 T cell receptor beta chains from one sample sequenced in a study of vaccination effects on CD4 cells after COVID-19. TCRdb keeps only in-frame clones here, not all; method: immunoSEQ multiplex PCR. The data contain tens of thousands of clones, around 81% of them seen just once; the ten biggest clones take up under 3%. Antigen-specific CD4+ T cell clonotypes were called by their expansion after viral peptide-pool culture in ViraFEST. The culture ran for nine to eleven days, and then CD4+ T cells were isolated. For these TCRs, the target antigens are not known. The sample was CD4+ T cells from PBMCs cultured with HCoV-229E spike peptides, taken before COVID-19 vaccination. The receptors were sampled from a human donor who received a COVID-19 vaccine.

The V call is TRBV5-5, the J call TRBJ2-3; D is undetermined. The CDR3 totals 14 residues. The germline CDR1 and CDR2 sequences are SGHKS and YYEKEE (reference sequence). V lost 0 bases and J lost 4, with 9 bases in between. DNA for the CDR3: TGTGCCAGCAGCTTGGGTACGGGTCCAGATACGCAGTATTTT. It codes for CASSLGTGPDTQYF.

V gene TRBV4-1 combines with J gene TRBJ2-5; D unresolved. The germline gives CDR1 MGHRA, CDR2 YSYEKL. V was shortened by 1 base and J by 5 bases, with 5 bases between the two germline ends. The CDR3 runs to 12 residues. The DNA of the CDR3 is TGCGCCAGCAGCCAAGTCCGGGAGACCCAGTACTTC. As protein: CASSQVRETQYF.

The V call is TRBV7-2, the J call TRBJ1-2, with 7 nucleotides matching TRBD1. This CDR3 has 12 residues. The germline V gene encodes CDR1 SGHTA and CDR2 FQGNSA. After removal of 5 bases from V and 10 bases from J, the junction contained 7 bases not matched to a gene. CDR3 loop: CASSQNRGPYTF. CDR3 DNA: TGTGCCAGCAGCCAAAACAGGGGCCCCTACACCTTC. Drawing the rest from reference TRBV7-2 and TRBJ1-2, the complete variable domain is GAGVSQSPSNKVTEKGKDVELRCDPISGHTALYWYRQSLGQGLEFLIYFQGNSAPDKSGLPSDRFSAERTGGSVSTLTIQRTQQEDSAVYLCASSQNRGPYTFGSGTRLTVV.

The chain employs TRBV5-1 and TRBJ2-1; 12 nucleotides match TRBD2. V gave up 4 bases and J gave up 7 bases; unmatched junction bases: 6. The CDR3 runs 15 residues. The germline gives CDR1 SGHRS, CDR2 YFSETQ. The CDR3 sequence: CASSLTSGGLNEQFF. The CDR3 nucleotides are TGCGCCAGCAGCCTAACTAGCGGGGGGCTTAATGAGCAGTTCTTC.

This clone was found a few times. The chain joins TRBV6-5 to TRBJ2-2; possibly TRBD2 for D (7 bases). V lost 10 bases and J 4 bases, leaving 19 bases between the germline ends. From germline, CDR1 is MNHEY and CDR2 SVGAGI. The CDR3 covers 15 residues. Here the CDR3 reads CATLEGGRGTGELFF. CDR3 DNA sequence: TGTGCCACCTTAGAGGGGGGGCGGGGCACCGGGGAGCTGTTTTTT.

J is TRBJ2-2 and V is TRBV6-4; no firm D call. Per the germline V gene, CDR1 is MRHNA and CDR2 is SNTAGT. The CDR3 loop spans 16 amino acids. The V and J ends lost 3 bases and 2 bases respectively, with 13 bases between them. CDR3 region: CASSDSPGLNTGELFF. Here the CDR3 DNA reads TGTGCCAGCAGTGATAGTCCGGGCCTAAACACCGGGGAGCTGTTTTTT.

This chain links TRBV24-1 with TRBJ2-6; D is unclear. Germline-derived CDR1 and CDR2 are KGHDR and SFDVKD. There are 16 residues in the CDR3. The germline V and J ends were trimmed by 9 bases and 0 bases, with 14 bases remaining between them. Written as DNA, the CDR3 is TGTGCCACCGAATTGAGGTCGAGCTCTGGGGCCAACGTCCTGACTTTC. It translates to CATELRSSSGANVLTF.

This clone appeared once. CDR3 in DNA: TGTGCCACCATTGAGGGCCAAAAACCATCCTACGAGCAGTACGTC. It is translated as CATIEGQKPSYEQYV. This sequence joins TRBV24-1 and TRBJ2-7; possibly TRBD2 for D (5 bases). Germline V CDR1 and CDR2: KGHDR, SFDVKD. Trimming pared 8 bases from V and 1 base from J, leaving 17 bases between. This CDR3 spans 15 amino acids.

The chain links TRBV24-1 to TRBJ1-1, with D perhaps matching TRBD1 (6 bases). There are 14 residues in the CDR3. Germline CDR1 KGHDR, CDR2 SFDVKD. Trimming removed 4 bases at V and 6 bases at J, with 14 bases between. Here the CDR3 DNA reads TGTGCCACCAGTGACTCCCGGACAGAACCTGAAGCTTTCTTT. The encoded protein is CATSDSRTEPEAFF.

This chain uses TRBV19 with TRBJ1-1; D not resolved. The V gene's germline CDR1 is LNHDA and CDR2 SQIVND (reference sequence). Trimming took 7 bases from V and 0 from J, leaving 9 bases between them. The CDR3 loop spans 13 amino acids. This CDR3 reads CASKEFMNTEAFF. The CDR3 bases are TGTGCCAGTAAGGAGTTCATGAACACTGAAGCTTTCTTT. The variable domain in full, with the rest retrieved from reference TRBV19 and TRBJ1-1, is DGGITQSPKYLFRKEGQNVTLSCEQNLNHDAMYWYRQDPGQGLRLIYYSQIVNDFQKGDIAEGYSVSREKKESFPLTVTSAQKNPTAFYLCASKEFMNTEAFFGQGTRLTVV.

This clone was seen only a few times. The J gene is TRBJ1-1, the V gene TRBV18, with 7 bases aligning to TRBD1. Germline assignment: CDR1 KGHSH and CDR2 LQKENI. The CDR3 covers 14 residues. The ends lost 5 bases at V and 7 bases at J; junction bases unmatched: 10. CDR3 in DNA: TGTGCCAGCTCAGCCGGGACAGATATTGTTGAAGCTTTCTTT. This codes for CASSAGTDIVEAFF.

This chain links TRBV6-5 with TRBJ1-1, with D possibly matching TRBD1 (6 bases). CDR3 length: 14 residues. The V and J ends lost 10 bases and 10 bases respectively, with 25 bases between them. Germline CDR1 MNHEY, CDR2 SVGAGI. The CDR3: CATSSGGNRVGAFF. CDR3 nucleotide sequence: TGTGCCACCTCATCTGGGGGTAACAGGGTAGGAGCTTTCTTT.

The V call is TRBV28, the J call TRBJ2-2, with 8 bases that match TRBD2. Unmatched junction bases numbered 7, after V lost 6 bases and J lost 4 bases. The CDR3 has 15 amino acids. Germline CDR1 reads MDHEN; CDR2 reads SYDVKM. The CDR3 loop reads CASSGGGRGTGELFF. The CDR3 region has the DNA TGTGCCAGCAGCGGGGGGGGCCGGGGCACCGGGGAGCTGTTTTTT.

This clone was observed once. The chain employs TRBV10-2 and TRBJ1-2, with D uncertain. This CDR3 has 15 residues. Trimming pared 2 bases from V and 0 bases from J, leaving 10 bases between. CDR1 is WSHSY and CDR2 is SAAADI in the germline V gene. This CDR3 is CASSEGPNSNYGYTF. The CDR3 nucleotides read TGCGCCAGCAGTGAGGGGCCAAACTCTAACTATGGCTACACCTTC.

The chain combines TRBV15 with TRBJ2-5; 10 nucleotides line up with TRBD1. Germline V gives CDR1 LNHNV, CDR2 YYDKDF (reference sequence). This CDR3 spans 16 amino acids. V lost 4 bases and J lost 1; bases outside the gene matches: 6. The CDR3: CATSTWTGGTQETQYF. CDR3 nucleotide sequence: TGTGCCACCAGCACCTGGACAGGGGGTACCCAAGAGACCCAGTACTTC. Full variable domain (missing parts from reference TRBV15 and TRBJ2-5): DAMVIQNPRYQVTQFGKPVTLSCSQTLNHNVMYWYQQKSSQAPKLLFHYYDKDFNNEADTPDNFQSRRPNTSFCFLDIRSPGLGDTAMYLCATSTWTGGTQETQYFGPGTRLLVL.

The rearrangement uses TRBV6-2 or TRBV6-3 and TRBJ2-7; tentative D call: TRBD2 (7 bases). The germline V gene has CDR1 MNHEY and CDR2 SVGEGT. The CDR3 totals 15 residues. Trimming removed 5 bases at V and 0 bases at J, with 14 bases between. CDR3 in DNA: TGTGCCAGCAGTCCCGCGGGGGCGAGCTCCTACGAGCAGTACGTC. It codes for CASSPAGASSYEQYV.

The chain recombines TRBV5-1 with TRBJ1-2, with a weak D call TRBD1 (6 bases). Germline loops: CDR1 SGHRS, CDR2 YFSETQ. This CDR3 spans 15 amino acids. Trimming cost V 3 bases and J 2 bases, with 14 bases left between them. As DNA, the CDR3 is TGCGCCAGCAGCTCGTCCGTTCAGGGGAACTATGGCTACACCTTC. Protein product: CASSSSVQGNYGYTF.

The chain couples TRBV15 to TRBJ2-7, with D possibly being TRBD2 (6 bases). The CDR3 sequence is 16 residues long. Germline CDR1 LNHNV, CDR2 YYDKDF (reference sequence). Between the trimmed V and J ends, which lost 0 bases and 0 bases, there was a span of 12 bases. For the CDR3, the DNA is TGTGCCACCAGCAGAGATCGTATCGGGAGCTCCTACGAGCAGTACGTC. It is translated as CATSRDRIGSSYEQYV.

V usage is TRBV30 and J usage is TRBJ2-5; 8 bases are a match to TRBD2. V was clipped by 3 bases and J by 2 bases; unmatched bases: 8. CDR3 length equals 15 residues. Germline V lookup: CDR1 GTSNPN, CDR2 SVGIG (reference sequence). The CDR3 bases are TGTGCCTGGAGAAGAGCCAGCGGGGGACAAGAGACCCAGTACTTC. Translated: CAWRRASGGQETQYF.

This clone was seen a handful of times. V and J are TRBV6-5 and TRBJ1-2; 10 positions match TRBD1. CDR3 size: 14 residues. Unmatched junction bases numbered 3, after V lost 0 bases and J lost 8 bases. From germline, CDR1 is MNHEY and CDR2 SVGAGI. The CDR3 here is CASSYSTGGNGYTF. Written as DNA, the CDR3 is TGTGCCAGCAGTTACTCGACAGGGGGCAACGGCTACACCTTC.

The chain uses TRBV5-8 and TRBJ2-3; 7 nucleotides align to TRBD1. The CDR3 is made up of 16 amino acids. V trimming: 7 bases; J trimming: 0 bases; junction bases outside the gene matches: 11. In germline, CDR1 is SGHTS, CDR2 YDEGEE. The CDR3 bases are TGTGCCAGCCCTACCATGGGGACAGCGAGCACAGATACGCAGTATTTT. Translating it yields CASPTMGTASTDTQYF.

This rearrangement joins TRBV5-1 to TRBJ2-5, with 7 bases lining up with TRBD1. The CDR3 covers 15 residues. In germline, CDR1 is SGHRS, CDR2 YFSETQ. With V trimmed by 4 bases and J by 5 bases, 11 bases remained unmatched. The CDR3: CASSQGTAGVETQYF. The CDR3 DNA reads TGCGCCAGCAGCCAAGGGACAGCCGGGGTGGAGACCCAGTACTTC.

This clone was seen a handful of times. The CDR3 region is CASSTSRFEDTQYF. The CDR3 DNA reads as TGTGCCAGTAGTACCAGTCGTTTCGAAGATACGCAGTATTTT. This chain joins TRBV19 and TRBJ2-3, with D hard to call. Trimming took 4 bases from V and 5 from J, leaving 13 bases between them. The CDR3 consists of 14 residues. Germline CDR1 is LNHDA and CDR2 is SQIVND (reference sequence).

This clone showed up just once. The rearrangement joins TRBV7-9 to TRBJ2-5, with 8 bases aligning to TRBD1. V was clipped by 5 bases and J by 3 bases; unmatched bases: 2. This CDR3 is built from 13 residues. CDR1 is SEHNR, CDR2 FQNEAQ, per germline (reference sequence). The CDR3 DNA reads TGTGCCAGCAGCCAGGGACAGGAAGAGACCCAGTACTTC. Translating gives CASSQGQEETQYF. Combining the CDR3 with reference TRBV7-9 and TRBJ2-5 gives the whole variable domain DTGVSQNPRHKITKRGQNVTFRCDPISEHNRLYWYRQTLGQGPEFLTYFQNEAQLEKSRLLSDRFSAERPKGSFSTLEIQRTEQGDSAMYLCASSQGQEETQYFGPGTRLLVL.

The genes are TRBV5-4 and TRBJ2-5; no firm D call. V gave up 5 bases and J gave up 2 bases, with 10 bases separating them. Per germline, CDR1 SGHNT and CDR2 YYREEE (reference sequence). The length of the CDR3 is 13 residues. Here the CDR3 DNA reads TGTGCCAGCAGTTTGAGAGGACAAGAGACCCAGTACTTC. Residues: CASSLRGQETQYF.

The chain recombines TRBV9 with TRBJ2-3; a possible D gene is TRBD2 (6 bases). The V end lost 4 bases, the J end lost 4 bases, and 13 bases lay between the germline ends. Per germline, CDR1 SGDLS and CDR2 YYNGEE. The CDR3 totals 14 residues. The DNA of the CDR3 is TGTGCCAGCAGCCAACATCCTAGCGCAGATACGCAGTATTTT. This translates into CASSQHPSADTQYF. Drawing the rest from reference TRBV9 and TRBJ2-3, the complete variable domain is DSGVTQTPKHLITATGQRVTLRCSPRSGDLSVYWYQQSLDQGLQFLIQYYNGEERAKGNILERFSAQQFPDLHSELNLSSLELGDSALYFCASSQHPSADTQYFGPGTRLTVL.

The chain couples TRBV7-8 to TRBJ1-1; the D gene is possibly TRBD1 (5 bases). V was pared by 7 bases and J by 1 base, with 10 bases between. This CDR3 contains 13 residues. Germline CDR1 is SGHVS and CDR2 is FQNEAQ. The CDR3 nucleotides are TGTGCCAGCAACTTTGACAGGAACACTGAAGCTTTCTTT. This sequence encodes CASNFDRNTEAFF.

This chain links TRBV5-5 with TRBJ2-2, with unresolved D. This CDR3 spans 13 amino acids. V gave up 4 bases and J gave up 6 bases, with 10 bases separating them. Germline V gene sequence: CDR1 SGHKS, CDR2 YYEKEE (reference sequence). CDR3 sequence: CASSPREAGELFF. The CDR3 DNA reads TGTGCCAGCAGCCCTAGGGAAGCCGGGGAGCTGTTTTTT.

The chain uses TRBV12-5 and TRBJ2-5, with D possibly TRBD2 on 5 matching bases. The germline V and J ends were trimmed by 1 base and 5 bases, with 14 bases remaining between them. Germline-derived CDR1 and CDR2 are LGHNT and FRNRAP. The CDR3 is made up of 15 amino acids. Here the CDR3 DNA reads TGTGCTAGTGGTTTGGCTCCCGCCCGAGGGGAGACCCAGTACTTC. Its translation: CASGLAPARGETQYF.

The V call is TRBV5-1, the J call TRBJ2-7; D remains ambiguous. The length of the CDR3 is 13 residues. Germline CDR1 and CDR2: SGHRS and YFSETQ. The ends were cut back, 0 bases at V and 3 bases at J, with 7 bases in the middle. In nucleotides, the CDR3 is TGCGCCAGCAGCTTGGCGGACGGCTACGAGCAGTACGTC. This sequence encodes CASSLADGYEQYV.